The clone carrying this T cell receptor (beta chain) showed up just once. These data come from a study of T cell clonotyping in hematopoietic cell transplantation. V lost 6 bases and J 0 bases, leaving 18 bases between the germline ends. The CDR3 consists of 16 residues. The V gene's germline CDR1 is MDHEN and CDR2 SYDVKM. The method was immunoSEQ multiplex PCR; TCRdb's version includes in-frame clones alone and lacks a portion of them. The data show fewer than 80,000 clones, around 94% seen once. Sequencing was done on a sample of peripheral blood mononuclear cells. The TCR originated in a man aged 45 to 65 in good health. Some clones in this sample may be carry-over from other donors' samples. The rearrangement uses TRBV28 and TRBJ2-7; a possible D gene is TRBD1 (5 bases). CDR3 sequence: CASRLSRAESSYEQYF. The CDR3 DNA reads TGTGCCAGCAGACTCAGCAGGGCCGAGAGCTCCTACGAGCAGTACTTC. The full variable domain, rest sourced from reference TRBV28 and TRBJ2-7, is DVKVTQSSRYLVKRTGEKVFLECVQDMDHENMFWYRQDPGLGLRLIYFSYDVKMKEKGDIPEGYSVSREKKERFSLILESASTNQTSMYLCASRLSRAESSYEQYFGPGTRLTVT.